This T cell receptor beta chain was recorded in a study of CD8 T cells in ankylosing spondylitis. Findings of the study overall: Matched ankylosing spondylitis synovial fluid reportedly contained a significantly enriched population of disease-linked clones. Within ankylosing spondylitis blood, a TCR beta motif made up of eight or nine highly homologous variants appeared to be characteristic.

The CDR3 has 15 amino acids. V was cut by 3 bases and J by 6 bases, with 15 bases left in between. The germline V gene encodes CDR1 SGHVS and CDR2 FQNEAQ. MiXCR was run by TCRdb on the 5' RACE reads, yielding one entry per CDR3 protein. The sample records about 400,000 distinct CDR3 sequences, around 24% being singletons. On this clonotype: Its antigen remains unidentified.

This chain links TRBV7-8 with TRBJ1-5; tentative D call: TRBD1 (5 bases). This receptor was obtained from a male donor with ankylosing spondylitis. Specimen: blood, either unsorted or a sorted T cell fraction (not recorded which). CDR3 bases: TGTGCCAGCAGCTTTGGGTTCGGGGGAGGTCAGCCCCAGCATTTT. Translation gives CASSFGFGGGQPQHF.